This T cell receptor (beta chain) was retrieved from a study of T cells in Graves' hyperthyroidism and ophthalmopathy. This clonotype was recorded a few times. This CDR3 spans 17 amino acids. Unmatched junction bases numbered 11, after V lost 3 bases and J lost 5 bases. CDR1 and CDR2 (germline): KGHDR, SFDVKD. TCR beta CDR3 regions were amplified from RNA transcripts. Initially, a first-round RT-PCR of the TCR CDR3 employed the HTBI primer set. In TCRdb, the multiplex PCR reads were re-called with MiXCR into one record per CDR3 protein. The sample has 530,000 or so distinct CDR3 sequences, just over 45% seen once.

The V and J genes are TRBV24-1 and TRBJ2-1, with TRBD2 matching 8 bases. Sequencing was carried out using peripheral blood or thyroid tissue (not recorded which). This receptor was obtained from a woman aged 18-29 years with Graves' hyperthyroidism. This CDR3 is CATSDPGSSGRNNEQFF. The CDR3 region has the DNA TGTGCCACCAGTGATCCCGGGTCCAGCGGGAGAAACAATGAGCAGTTCTTC.